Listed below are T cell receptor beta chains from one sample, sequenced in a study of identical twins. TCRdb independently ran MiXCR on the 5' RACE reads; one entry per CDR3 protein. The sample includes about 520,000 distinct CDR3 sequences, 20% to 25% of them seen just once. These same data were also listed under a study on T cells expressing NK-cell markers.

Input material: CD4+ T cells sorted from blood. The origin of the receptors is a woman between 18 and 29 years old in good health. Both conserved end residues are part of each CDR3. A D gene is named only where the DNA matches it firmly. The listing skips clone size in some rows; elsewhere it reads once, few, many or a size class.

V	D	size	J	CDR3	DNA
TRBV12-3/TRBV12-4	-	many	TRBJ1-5	CASSLSPSGQHF	TGTGCCAGCAGTTTATCCCCTTCGGGCCAGCATTTT
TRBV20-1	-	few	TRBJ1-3	CSASWGGGNTIYF	TGCAGTGCTAGTTGGGGCGGGGGAAACACCATATATTTT
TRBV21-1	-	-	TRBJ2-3	CASSKAARIGTDTQYF	TGTGCCAGCAGCAAGGCGGCTAGAATAGGCACAGATACGCAGTATTTT
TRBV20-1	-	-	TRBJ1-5	CSARGTEGNQPQHF	TGCAGTGCTAGAGGGACAGAGGGCAATCAGCCCCAGCATTTT
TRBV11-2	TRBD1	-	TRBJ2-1	CASSLGTAKYNEQFF	TGTGCCAGCAGCTTGGGGACAGCAAAATACAATGAGCAGTTCTTC
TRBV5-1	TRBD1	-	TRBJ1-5	CASSTGTAGNQPQHF	TGCGCCAGCAGCACCGGGACAGCGGGCAATCAGCCCCAGCATTTT
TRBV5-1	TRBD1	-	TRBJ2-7	CASSLDRGNEQYF	TGCGCCAGCAGCTTGGACAGGGGGAACGAGCAGTACTTC
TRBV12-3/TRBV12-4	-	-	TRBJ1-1	CASSLAHRAWGTEAFF	TGTGCCAGCAGTTTAGCGCACAGGGCGTGGGGCACTGAAGCTTTCTTT
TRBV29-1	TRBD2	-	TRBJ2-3	CSVDGTSGATDTQYF	TGCAGCGTTGACGGGACTAGCGGAGCCACAGATACGCAGTATTTT
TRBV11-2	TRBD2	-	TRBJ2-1	CASSFLAGVSYNEQFF	TGTGCCAGCAGCTTTTTAGCGGGTGTCAGCTACAATGAGCAGTTCTTC
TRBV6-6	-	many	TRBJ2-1	CASSYNEQFF	TGTGCCAGCAGTTACAATGAGCAGTTCTTC
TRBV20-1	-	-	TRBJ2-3	CSASGAEDTQYF	TGCAGTGCTAGCGGGGCCGAGGATACGCAGTATTTT
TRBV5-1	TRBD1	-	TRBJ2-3	CASSLIRGQGTDTQYF	TGCGCCAGCAGCTTGATCAGGGGGCAAGGCACAGATACGCAGTATTTT
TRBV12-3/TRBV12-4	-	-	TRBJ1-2	CASSPMTKNGYTF	TGTGCCAGCAGTCCGATGACGAAAAATGGCTACACCTTC
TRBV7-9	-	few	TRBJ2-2	CASSPVGSTGELFF	TGTGCCAGCAGCCCCGTAGGCTCCACCGGGGAGCTGTTTTTT
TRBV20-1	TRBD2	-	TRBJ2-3	CSASTGRGNTDTQYF	TGCAGTGCTAGCACGGGGCGGGGGAACACAGATACGCAGTATTTT
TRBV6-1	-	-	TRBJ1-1	CASRREGRYTEAFF	TGTGCCAGCAGACGAGAGGGGAGGTACACTGAAGCTTTCTTT
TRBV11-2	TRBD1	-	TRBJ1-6	CASSLGLGTEFISPLHF	TGTGCCAGCAGCTTGGGCCTGGGGACAGAATTCATTTCACCCCTCCACTTT
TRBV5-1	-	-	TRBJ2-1	CASSPRPGQLDNEQFF	TGCGCCAGCAGCCCCAGACCCGGACAACTGGACAATGAGCAGTTCTTC
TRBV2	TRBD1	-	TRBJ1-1	CASIEGADTEAFF	TGTGCCAGCATCGAGGGGGCGGACACTGAAGCTTTCTTT
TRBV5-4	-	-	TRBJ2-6	CASSLGTHSGANVLTF	TGTGCCAGCAGCTTGGGAACACACTCTGGGGCCAACGTCCTGACTTTC
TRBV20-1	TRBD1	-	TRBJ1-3	CSAPGTADTIYF	TGCAGTGCTCCAGGGACAGCCGACACCATATATTTT
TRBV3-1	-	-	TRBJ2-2	CASSQSGRELFF	TGTGCCAGCAGCCAAAGCGGAAGGGAGCTGTTTTTT
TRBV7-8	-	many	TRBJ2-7	CASSSLNFLGRRDEQYF	TGTGCCAGCAGCTCCCTTAACTTTCTCGGGAGAAGGGATGAGCAGTACTTC
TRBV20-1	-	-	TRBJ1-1	CSARGMGVEAFF	TGCAGTGCTAGGGGAATGGGGGTGGAAGCTTTCTTT
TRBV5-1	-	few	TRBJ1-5	CASSLKVGDQPQHF	TGCGCCAGCAGCCTCAAGGTGGGGGATCAGCCCCAGCATTTT
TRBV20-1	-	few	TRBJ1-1	CSAPSRVVNTEAFF	TGCAGTGCACCGTCGCGGGTTGTTAACACTGAAGCTTTCTTT
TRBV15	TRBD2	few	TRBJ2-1	CATSAGATYNEQFF	TGTGCCACCAGTGCGGGAGCCACCTACAATGAGCAGTTCTTC
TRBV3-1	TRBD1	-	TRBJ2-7	CASSQPGQGALEQYF	TGTGCCAGCAGCCAGCCGGGACAGGGGGCGCTGGAGCAGTACTTC
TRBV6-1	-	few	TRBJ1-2	CASSDVAYYGYTF	TGTGCCAGCAGTGACGTCGCATACTATGGCTACACCTTC
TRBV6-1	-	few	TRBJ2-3	CASKSGLKADTQYF	TGTGCCAGCAAATCAGGGTTAAAAGCAGATACGCAGTATTTT
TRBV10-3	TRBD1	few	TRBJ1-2	CAISPGQGNGYTF	TGTGCCATCAGTCCGGGACAGGGGAATGGCTACACCTTC
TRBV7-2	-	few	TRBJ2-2	CASRGGSGTGELFF	TGTGCCAGCAGAGGAGGGTCTGGGACCGGGGAGCTGTTTTTT
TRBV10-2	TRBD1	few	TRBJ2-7	CASTRQGRLNEQYF	TGCGCCAGCACTAGACAGGGACGATTGAACGAGCAGTACTTC
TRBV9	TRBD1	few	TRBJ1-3	CASSRDRGGNTIYF	TGTGCCAGCAGCCGGGACAGGGGTGGAAACACCATATATTTT
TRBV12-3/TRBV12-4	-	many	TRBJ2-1	CASTWSGAVGQFF	TGTGCCAGCACTTGGTCCGGGGCAGTAGGGCAGTTCTTC
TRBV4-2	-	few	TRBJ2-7	CASSQLSPGEDEQYF	TGTGCCAGCAGCCAACTCTCCCCGGGGGAGGACGAGCAGTACTTC
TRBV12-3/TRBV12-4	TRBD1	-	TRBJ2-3	CASSLRQGRRTDTQYF	TGTGCCAGCAGTTTGAGACAGGGAAGAAGGACAGATACGCAGTATTTT
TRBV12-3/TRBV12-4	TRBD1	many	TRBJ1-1	CASSLAQGVDDTEAFF	TGTGCCAGCAGTTTAGCGCAGGGGGTAGATGACACTGAAGCTTTCTTT
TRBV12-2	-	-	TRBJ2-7	CASRLEGPIPYEQYF	TGTGCAAGTCGCTTAGAGGGTCCCATCCCCTACGAGCAGTACTTC
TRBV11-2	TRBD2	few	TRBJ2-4	CASSPSLGVAGGRGNIQYF	TGTGCCAGCAGCCCATCACTGGGGGTAGCGGGAGGTCGAGGAAACATTCAGTACTTC
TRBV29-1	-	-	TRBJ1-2	CSVHQTLRGGYTF	TGCAGCGTCCACCAGACTCTCCGGGGTGGCTACACCTTC
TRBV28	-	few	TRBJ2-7	CASGSGGRPDF	TGTGCCAGCGGGTCCGGTGGCCGTCCGGACTTC